Given below is one TCR beta chain in context. The data were taken from a study of control samples from healthy donors and cancer patients. Method: immunoSEQ multiplex PCR; TCRdb's copy keeps in-frame clones and lacks some. The table lists some 130,000 clones, 92% of them singletons, with around 2.1% in the top ten. Germline CDR1 is MNHEY and CDR2 is SVGAGI. The ends lost 6 bases at V and 6 bases at J; junction bases unmatched: 8. The CDR3 consists of 15 residues. This receptor was obtained from a woman aged 50 to 60 in good health. Sequences were obtained from blood. The chain recombines TRBV6-5 with TRBJ1-6, with TRBD1 identical over 7 bases. CDR3 in amino acids: CASRRDSTRNSPLHF. The CDR3 bases are TGTGCCAGCAGACGGGACAGCACCCGTAATTCACCCCTCCACTTT.